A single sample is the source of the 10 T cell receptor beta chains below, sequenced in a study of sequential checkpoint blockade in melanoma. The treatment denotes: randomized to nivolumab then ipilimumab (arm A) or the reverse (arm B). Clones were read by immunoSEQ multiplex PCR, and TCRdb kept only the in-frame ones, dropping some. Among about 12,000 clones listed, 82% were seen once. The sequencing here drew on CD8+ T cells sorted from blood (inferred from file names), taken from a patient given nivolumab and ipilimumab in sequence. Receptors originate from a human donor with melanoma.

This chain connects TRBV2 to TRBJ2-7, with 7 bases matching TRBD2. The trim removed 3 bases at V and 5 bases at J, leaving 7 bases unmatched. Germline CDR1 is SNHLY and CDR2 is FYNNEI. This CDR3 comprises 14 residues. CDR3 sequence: CASSDVSGANEQYF. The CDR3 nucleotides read TGTGCCAGCAGTGACGTCAGCGGGGCCAACGAGCAGTACTTC.

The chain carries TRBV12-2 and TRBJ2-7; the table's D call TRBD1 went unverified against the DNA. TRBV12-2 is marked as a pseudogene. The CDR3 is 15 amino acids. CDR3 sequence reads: CASRFRQGYHHEQYF. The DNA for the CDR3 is TGTGCAAGTCGCTTCCGGCAGGGCTACCACCACGAGCAGTACTTC.

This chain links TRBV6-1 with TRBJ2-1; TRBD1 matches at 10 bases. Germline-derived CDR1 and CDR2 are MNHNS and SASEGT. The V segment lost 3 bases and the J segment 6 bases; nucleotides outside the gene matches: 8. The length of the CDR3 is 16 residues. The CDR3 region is CASSESTGTGVNEQFF. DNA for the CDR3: TGTGCCAGCAGTGAGTCCACCGGGACAGGGGTCAATGAGCAGTTCTTC.

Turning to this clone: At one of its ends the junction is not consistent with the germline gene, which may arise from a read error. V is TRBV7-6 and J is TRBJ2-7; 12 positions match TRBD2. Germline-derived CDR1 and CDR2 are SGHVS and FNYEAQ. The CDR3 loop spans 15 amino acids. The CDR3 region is CASSVASGGDYEQYF. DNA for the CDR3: TGTGCCAGCAGCGTAGCTAGCGGGGGGGACTACGAGCAGTACTTC.

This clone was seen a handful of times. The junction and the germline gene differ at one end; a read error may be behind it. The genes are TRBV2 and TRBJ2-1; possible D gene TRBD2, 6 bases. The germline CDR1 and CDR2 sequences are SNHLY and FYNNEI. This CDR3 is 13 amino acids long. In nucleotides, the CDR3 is TGTGCCATTAACCGGGACTCCGACAATGAGCAGTTCTTC. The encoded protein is CAINRDSDNEQFF.

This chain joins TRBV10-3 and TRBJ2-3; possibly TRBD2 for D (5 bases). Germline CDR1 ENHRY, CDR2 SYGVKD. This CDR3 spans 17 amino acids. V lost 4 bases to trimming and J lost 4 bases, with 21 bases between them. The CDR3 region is CAISGLEASSASDTQYF. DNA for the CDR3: TGTGCCATCAGTGGGTTGGAGGCTAGCTCTGCCTCAGATACGCAGTATTTT.

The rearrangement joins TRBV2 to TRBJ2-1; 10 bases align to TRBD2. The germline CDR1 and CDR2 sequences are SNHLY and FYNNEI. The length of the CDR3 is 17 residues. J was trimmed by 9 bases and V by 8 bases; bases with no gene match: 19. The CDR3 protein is CASLRTSGDAEAGEQFF. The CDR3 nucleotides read TGTGCCAGCCTAAGAACTAGCGGGGACGCCGAGGCTGGTGAGCAGTTCTTC.

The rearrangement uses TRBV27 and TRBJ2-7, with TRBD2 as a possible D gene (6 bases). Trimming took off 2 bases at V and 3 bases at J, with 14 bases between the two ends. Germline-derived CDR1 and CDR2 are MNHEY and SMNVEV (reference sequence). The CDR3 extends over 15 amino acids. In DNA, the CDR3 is TGTGCCAGCAGTTTAGGGGGGACCAGCGACTACGAGCAGTACTTC. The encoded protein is CASSLGGTSDYEQYF.

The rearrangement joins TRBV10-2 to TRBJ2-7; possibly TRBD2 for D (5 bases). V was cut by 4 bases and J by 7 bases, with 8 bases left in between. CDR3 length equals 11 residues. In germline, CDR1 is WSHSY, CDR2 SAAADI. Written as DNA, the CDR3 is TGCGCCAGCAGTGCCCCGGGGGAGCAGTACTTC. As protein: CASSAPGEQYF.

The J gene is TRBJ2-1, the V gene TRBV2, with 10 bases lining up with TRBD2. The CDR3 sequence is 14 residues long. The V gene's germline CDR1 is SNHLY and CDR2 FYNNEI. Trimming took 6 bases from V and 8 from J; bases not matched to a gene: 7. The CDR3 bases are TGTGCCAGCAGGGCTAGCGGGAGTCGGGATGAGCAGTTCTTC. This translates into CASRASGSRDEQFF.